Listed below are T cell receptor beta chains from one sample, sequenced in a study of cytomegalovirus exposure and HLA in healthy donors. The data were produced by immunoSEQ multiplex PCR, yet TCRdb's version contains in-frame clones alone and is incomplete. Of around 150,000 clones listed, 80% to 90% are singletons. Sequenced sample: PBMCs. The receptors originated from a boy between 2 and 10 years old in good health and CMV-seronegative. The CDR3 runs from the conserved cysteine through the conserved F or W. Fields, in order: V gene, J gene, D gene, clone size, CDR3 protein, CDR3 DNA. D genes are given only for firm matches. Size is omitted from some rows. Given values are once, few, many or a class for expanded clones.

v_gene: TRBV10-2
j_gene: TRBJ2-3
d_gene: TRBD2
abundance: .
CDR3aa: CASRGLAGTDTQYF
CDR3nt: TGCGCCAGCAGGGGTCTAGCGGGCACAGATACGCAGTATTTT

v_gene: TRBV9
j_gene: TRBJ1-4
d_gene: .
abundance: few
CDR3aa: CASSVGGGIELFF
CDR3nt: TGTGCCAGCAGCGTAGGGGGAGGCATAGAACTGTTTTTT

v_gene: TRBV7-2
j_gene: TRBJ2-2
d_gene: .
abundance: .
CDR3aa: CASSLLRGSTGELFF
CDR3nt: TGTGCCAGCAGCCTACTTAGGGGGAGCACCGGGGAGCTGTTTTTT

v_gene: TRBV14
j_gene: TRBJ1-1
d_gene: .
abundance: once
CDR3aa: CASSPRGGNRDTEAFF
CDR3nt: TGTGCCAGCAGCCCGCGGGGAGGGAATCGGGACACTGAAGCTTTCTTT

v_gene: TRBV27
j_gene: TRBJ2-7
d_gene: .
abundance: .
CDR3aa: CASSYGLSPLEQYF
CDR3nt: TGTGCCAGCAGTTATGGACTGAGCCCTCTCGAGCAGTACTTC

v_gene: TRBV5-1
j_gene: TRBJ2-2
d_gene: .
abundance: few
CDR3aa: CASGAQGNTGELFF
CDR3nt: TGCGCCAGCGGGGCTCAGGGAAACACCGGGGAGCTGTTTTTT

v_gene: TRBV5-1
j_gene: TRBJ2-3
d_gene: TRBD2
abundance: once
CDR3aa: CASSSRGGDTQYF
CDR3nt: TGCGCCAGCAGCTCGCGGGGGGGGGATACGCAGTATTTT

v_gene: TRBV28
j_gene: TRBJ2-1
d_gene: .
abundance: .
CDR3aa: CASSLPAADNEQFF
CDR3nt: TGTGCCAGCAGTTTACCCGCGGCGGACAATGAGCAGTTCTTC

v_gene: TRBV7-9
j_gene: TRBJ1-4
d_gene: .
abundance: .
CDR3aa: CASSLGGRNEKLFF
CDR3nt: TGTGCCAGCAGCTTAGGGGGCCGAAATGAAAAACTGTTTTTT

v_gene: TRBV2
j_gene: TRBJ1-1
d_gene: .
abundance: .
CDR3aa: CASHYYINTEAFF
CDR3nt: TGTGCCAGCCATTACTACATTAACACTGAAGCTTTCTTT

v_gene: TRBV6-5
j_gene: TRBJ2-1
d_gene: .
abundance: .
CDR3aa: CASSRESEQFF
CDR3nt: TGTGCCAGCAGTAGAGAGAGTGAGCAGTTCTTC

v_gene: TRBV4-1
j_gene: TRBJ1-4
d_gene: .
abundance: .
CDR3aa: CASSQDGGGGEKLFF
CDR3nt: TGCGCCAGCAGCCAAGATGGCGGGGGCGGTGAAAAACTGTTTTTT

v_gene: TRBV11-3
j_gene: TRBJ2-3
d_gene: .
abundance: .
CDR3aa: CASSLANGGTQYF
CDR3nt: TGTGCCAGCAGCTTAGCCAACGGGGGTACGCAGTATTTT

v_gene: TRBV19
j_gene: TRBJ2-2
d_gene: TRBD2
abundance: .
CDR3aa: CASRPTSSYTGELFF
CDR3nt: TGTGCCAGTAGACCGACTAGCAGCTACACCGGGGAGCTGTTTTTT

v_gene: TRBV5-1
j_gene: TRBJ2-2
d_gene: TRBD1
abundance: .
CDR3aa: CASSIEGTGLATGELFF
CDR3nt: TGCGCCAGCAGCATAGAGGGGACAGGGTTGGCCACCGGGGAGCTGTTTTTT

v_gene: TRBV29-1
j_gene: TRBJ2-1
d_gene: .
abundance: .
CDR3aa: CSVRGIYNEQFF
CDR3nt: TGCAGTGTTCGGGGGATCTACAATGAGCAGTTCTTC

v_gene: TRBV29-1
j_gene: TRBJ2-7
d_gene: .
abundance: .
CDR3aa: CSVEDTYEQYF
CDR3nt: TGCAGCGTTGAAGATACGTACGAGCAGTACTTC

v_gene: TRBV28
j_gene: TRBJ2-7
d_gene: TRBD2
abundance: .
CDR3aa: CASSPRTSGRYEQYF
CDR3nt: TGTGCCAGCAGTCCCAGGACTAGCGGGAGATACGAGCAGTACTTC

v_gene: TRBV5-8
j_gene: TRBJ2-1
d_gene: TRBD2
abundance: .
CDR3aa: CASSLYIGGRNEQFF
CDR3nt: TGTGCCAGCAGCTTGTATATCGGGGGGAGGAATGAGCAGTTCTTC

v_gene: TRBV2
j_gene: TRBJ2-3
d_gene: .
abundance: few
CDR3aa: CASSETGTDTQYF
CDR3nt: TGTGCCAGCAGTGAAACGGGCACAGATACGCAGTATTTT

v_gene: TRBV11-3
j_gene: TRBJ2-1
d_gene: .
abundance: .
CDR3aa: CASSLGGDNEQFF
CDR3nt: TGTGCCAGCAGCTTAGGGGGAGACAATGAGCAGTTCTTC

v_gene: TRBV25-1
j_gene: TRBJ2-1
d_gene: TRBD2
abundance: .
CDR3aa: CASSVHSGGANEQFF
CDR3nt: TGTGCCAGCAGTGTTCATAGCGGGGGGGCCAATGAGCAGTTCTTC

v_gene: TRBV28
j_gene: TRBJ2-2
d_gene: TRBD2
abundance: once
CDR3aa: CASSFLTSGRGTGELFF
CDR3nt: TGTGCCAGCAGTTTCCTTACTAGCGGGAGGGGGACCGGGGAGCTGTTTTTT

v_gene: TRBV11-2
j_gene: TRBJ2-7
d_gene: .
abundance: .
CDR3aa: CASSLGAGEYEQYF
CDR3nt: TGTGCCAGCAGCTTAGGGGCAGGTGAATACGAGCAGTACTTC

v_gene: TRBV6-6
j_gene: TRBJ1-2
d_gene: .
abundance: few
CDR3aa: CASSESGVHYGYTF
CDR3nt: TGTGCCAGCAGTGAGTCGGGGGTTCACTATGGCTACACCTTC

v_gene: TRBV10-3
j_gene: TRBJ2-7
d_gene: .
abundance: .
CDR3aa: CAGSPDSPGEQYF
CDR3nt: TGTGCCGGATCACCCGACAGTCCCGGCGAGCAGTACTTC

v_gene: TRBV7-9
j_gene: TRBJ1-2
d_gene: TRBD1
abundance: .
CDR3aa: CASSFELTGNYGYTF
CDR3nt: TGTGCCAGCAGCTTCGAATTGACAGGGAACTATGGCTACACCTTC

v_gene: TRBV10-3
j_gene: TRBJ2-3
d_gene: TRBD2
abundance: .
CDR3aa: CASLSGGAVFGTDTQYF
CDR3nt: TGTGCCAGCCTTAGCGGGGGGGCGGTTTTTGGCACAGATACGCAGTATTTT

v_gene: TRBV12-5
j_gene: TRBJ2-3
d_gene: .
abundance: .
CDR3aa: CASGLVRPATYTDTQYF
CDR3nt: TGTGCTAGTGGTTTGGTGAGGCCAGCTACGTACACAGATACGCAGTATTTT

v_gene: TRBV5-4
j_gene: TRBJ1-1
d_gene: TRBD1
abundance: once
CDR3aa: CASSRVGQMNTEAFF
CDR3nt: TGTGCCAGCAGCCGGGTGGGACAGATGAACACTGAAGCTTTCTTT

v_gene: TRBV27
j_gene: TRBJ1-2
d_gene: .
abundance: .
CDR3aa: CASASGSIPLPHYGYTF
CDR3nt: TGTGCCAGCGCCTCAGGGTCCATACCTTTGCCCCACTATGGCTACACCTTC

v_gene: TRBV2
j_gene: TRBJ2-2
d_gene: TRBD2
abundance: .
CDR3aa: CASRRLAGSAGELFF
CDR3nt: TGTGCCAGTCGAAGACTAGCGGGAAGCGCCGGGGAGCTGTTTTTT

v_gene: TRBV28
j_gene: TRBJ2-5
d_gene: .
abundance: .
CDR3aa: CASMRWGRRSNQETQYF
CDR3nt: TGTGCCAGCATGCGTTGGGGCAGGCGATCAAACCAAGAGACCCAGTACTTC

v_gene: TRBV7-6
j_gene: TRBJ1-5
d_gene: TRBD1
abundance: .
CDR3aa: CASSLTWGTGINQPQHF
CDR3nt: TGTGCCAGCAGCCTAACCTGGGGGACAGGGATCAATCAGCCCCAGCATTTT

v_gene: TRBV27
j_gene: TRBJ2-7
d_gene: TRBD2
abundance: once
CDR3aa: CASSFLSAGGTYEQYF
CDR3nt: TGTGCCAGCAGTTTCCTCTCAGCGGGAGGCACCTACGAGCAGTACTTC

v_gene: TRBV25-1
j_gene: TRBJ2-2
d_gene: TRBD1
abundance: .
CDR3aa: CASSSGRGRAGELFF
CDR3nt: TGTGCCAGCAGTTCGGGCAGGGGGCGCGCCGGGGAGCTGTTTTTT

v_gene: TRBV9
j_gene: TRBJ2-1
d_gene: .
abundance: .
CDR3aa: CASSVAGGYVYNEQFF
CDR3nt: TGTGCCAGCAGCGTAGCGGGGGGCTATGTCTACAATGAGCAGTTCTTC

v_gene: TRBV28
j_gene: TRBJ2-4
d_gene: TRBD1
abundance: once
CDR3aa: CASSPSGTGGAYIQYF
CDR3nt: TGTGCCAGCAGTCCCTCCGGGACAGGGGGCGCGTACATTCAGTACTTC

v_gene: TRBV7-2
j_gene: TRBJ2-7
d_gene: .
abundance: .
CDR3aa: CASSSGLTYEQYF
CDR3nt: TGTGCCAGCAGCTCCGGACTTACCTACGAGCAGTACTTC

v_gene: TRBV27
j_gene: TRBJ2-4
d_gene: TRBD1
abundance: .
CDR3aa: CASSKDRGNIQYF
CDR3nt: TGTGCCAGCAGTAAAGACAGGGGTAACATTCAGTACTTC

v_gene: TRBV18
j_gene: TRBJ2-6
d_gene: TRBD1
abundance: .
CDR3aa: CASSPPGFRGRNPSGANVLTF
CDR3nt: TGTGCCAGCTCACCACCGGGATTTAGGGGGCGCAACCCGTCTGGGGCCAACGTCCTGACTTTC

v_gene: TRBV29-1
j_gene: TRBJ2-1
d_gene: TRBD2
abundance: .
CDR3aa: CSVGGTSGRGVYNEQFF
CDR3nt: TGCAGCGTTGGAGGTACTAGCGGGAGAGGAGTATACAATGAGCAGTTCTTC

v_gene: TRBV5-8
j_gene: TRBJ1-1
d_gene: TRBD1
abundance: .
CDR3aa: CAGRIQGARRNTEAFF
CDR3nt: TGTGCCGGAAGAATACAGGGGGCGCGACGGAACACTGAAGCTTTCTTT

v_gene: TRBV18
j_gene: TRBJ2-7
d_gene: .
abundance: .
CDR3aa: CASSRDSYEQYF
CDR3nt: TGTGCCAGCTCGAGGGACTCCTACGAGCAGTACTTC

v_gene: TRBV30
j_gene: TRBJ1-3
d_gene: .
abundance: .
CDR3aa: CAWRQSNGNTIYF
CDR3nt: TGTGCCTGGCGACAGTCTAACGGAAACACCATATATTTT

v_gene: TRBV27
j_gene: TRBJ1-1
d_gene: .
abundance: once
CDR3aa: CASRRFTGINTEAFF
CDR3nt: TGTGCCAGCAGACGGTTCACAGGGATCAACACTGAAGCTTTCTTT

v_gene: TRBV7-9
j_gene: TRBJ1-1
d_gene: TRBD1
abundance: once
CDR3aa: CASSLSRGFTEAFF
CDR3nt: TGTGCCAGCAGCTTGAGCAGGGGGTTCACTGAAGCTTTCTTT

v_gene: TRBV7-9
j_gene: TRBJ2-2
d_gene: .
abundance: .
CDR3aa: CASSAPRGWGELFF
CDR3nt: TGTGCCAGCAGCGCCCCACGGGGGTGGGGGGAGCTGTTTTTT

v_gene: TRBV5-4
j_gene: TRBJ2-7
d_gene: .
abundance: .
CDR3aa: CASSLASRLTYEQYF
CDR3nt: TGTGCCAGCAGCTTGGCTTCCCGACTTACCTACGAGCAGTACTTC

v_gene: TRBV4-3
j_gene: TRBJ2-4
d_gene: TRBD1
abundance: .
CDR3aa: CASSQDYRGNIQYF
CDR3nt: TGCGCCAGCAGCCAAGATTACAGGGGGAACATTCAGTACTTC